This TCR beta chain is drawn from a study of beta chain features in type 1 diabetes. This clone was counted only a few times. V was shortened by 0 bases and J by 7 bases, with 11 bases between the two germline ends. The CDR3 consists of 15 residues. From germline, CDR1 is SGHRS and CDR2 YFSETQ. TCRB transcripts that were expressed got sequenced, as all of the isolated RNA had been reverse transcribed. Assay: immunoSEQ multiplex PCR; the TCRdb copy retains only in-frame clones and omits some. The data contain 200,000 to 250,000 clones, around 9.6% of them singletons. The origin of this receptor is a woman aged 18-29 years in good health. The chain has TRBV5-1 and TRBJ1-6, with D maybe TRBD1 (5 bases). The sample was naive CD4+ T cells from blood. The CDR3 coding sequence is TGCGCCAGCAGCTTGGTGCCAGGGCAAAATTCACCCCTCCACTTT. Amino acids: CASSLVPGQNSPLHF.